This is a list of T cell receptor beta chains from one sample in a study of post-analysis software for immune sequencing data. TCRdb analysed the PCR reads with MiXCR anew, one entry per CDR3 protein. The sample has hundreds of thousands of distinct CDR3 sequences, roughly 30% seen once. Source material: blood. Source of these receptors: a girl aged 5-17 years with multiple sclerosis. Each CDR3 is given with its conserved first and last residue. A D gene is named only where the DNA matches it firmly. Expanded clones are given a class, and other clones once, few, many or no size at all.

cdr3_nt cdr3_aa d_call j_call v_call clone_size
TGTGCCAGCAGCCCCGGCGGGGGCACTGAAGCTTTCTTT CASSPGGGTEAFF NA TRBJ1-1 TRBV12-3/TRBV12-4 NA
TGTGCCAGCAGCGTAGCCCTAGCGGAGCCCACAGATACGCAGTATTTT CASSVALAEPTDTQYF TRBD2 TRBJ2-3 TRBV9 NA
TGTGCCAGCAGTTCCGGCAGGGTAACAACTAATGAAAAACTGTTTTTT CASSSGRVTTNEKLFF NA TRBJ1-4 TRBV6-5 NA
TGCGCCAGCAGCTTGGGGACAGGGGGCGCGAACTATGGCTACACCTTC CASSLGTGGANYGYTF TRBD1 TRBJ1-2 TRBV5-1 few
TGTGCCAGCAGCTTAGCGACCGGACACAGAATGAACACTGAAGCTTTCTTT CASSLATGHRMNTEAFF NA TRBJ1-1 TRBV7-2 NA
TGCAGTGCTAGGGACAGGGGGGGTCAGCCCCAGCATTTT CSARDRGGQPQHF TRBD1 TRBJ1-5 TRBV20-1 NA
TGCGCCAGCGGGACCGGGACTAGCGCCCTAAAGGCAGATACGCAGTATTTT CASGTGTSALKADTQYF TRBD2 TRBJ2-3 TRBV5-1 few
TGTGCCAGTAGTATAGTTGGCCGGGCTAGCGGGGACAATGAGCAGTTCTTC CASSIVGRASGDNEQFF TRBD2 TRBJ2-1 TRBV19 NA
TGTGCCAGCAGGCCAACAGCGAGAGGCGAGCAGTACTTC CASRPTARGEQYF NA TRBJ2-7 TRBV7-9 once
TGTGCCAGCACCGACAGGGCTGCTAATGAAAAACTGTTTTTT CASTDRAANEKLFF TRBD1 TRBJ1-4 TRBV6-6 NA
TGTGCCAGCAGCCGAGGGTCCGGCCATGAGCAGTTCTTC CASSRGSGHEQFF NA TRBJ2-1 TRBV6-5 few
TGCAGTGCTAGAGATTTACCGCCCAGCTCCTACGAGCAGTACTTC CSARDLPPSSYEQYF NA TRBJ2-7 TRBV20-1 NA
TGCAGTGCTAGATCCCCCCGGATTCTCGGGGAGCTGTTTTTT CSARSPRILGELFF NA TRBJ2-2 TRBV20-1 NA
TGTGCCAGCAGCTTGGCAGGGAAGGACGGGGAGCTGTTTTTT CASSLAGKDGELFF NA TRBJ2-2 TRBV11-3 NA
TGTGCCAGCAGTTGGGGACTAGCGGGAGCTGTGAGCGAGCAGTACTTC CASSWGLAGAVSEQYF TRBD2 TRBJ2-7 TRBV6-5 few
TGTGCCAGCAGCACCTATAGCGGGAGGGCCTTCTACGAGCAGTACTTC CASSTYSGRAFYEQYF TRBD2 TRBJ2-7 TRBV7-2 NA
TGTGCCAGCGCAGCATTCTCCAGGACAGGGATGATCGACGAGCAGTACTTC CASAAFSRTGMIDEQYF TRBD1 TRBJ2-7 TRBV7-8 NA
TGCAGTGGCCTAGGGGGGGGTACAGATACGCAGTATTTT CSGLGGGTDTQYF NA TRBJ2-3 TRBV20-1 few
TGTGCCAGCAGGCACGAATGGGGCTATGGCTACACCTTC CASRHEWGYGYTF NA TRBJ1-2 TRBV6-2/TRBV6-3 NA
TGTGCCAGCAGTTTAACAGCGGGGCGAGGCACAGATACGCAGTATTTT CASSLTAGRGTDTQYF TRBD2 TRBJ2-3 TRBV28 NA
TGTGCCATCAGAGGTGAATCAGATACGCAGTATTTT CAIRGESDTQYF NA TRBJ2-3 TRBV10-3 many
TGTGCCAGCAGTTATTCGGGGAATAAAGACGCCCAGTACTTC CASSYSGNKDAQYF NA TRBJ2-5 TRBV6-6 NA
TGCAGCGCCCGGAAGGGGGCAGGCTACAATGAGCAGTTCTTC CSARKGAGYNEQFF TRBD1 TRBJ2-1 TRBV29-1 many
TGCAGTGCCGTCCTTGATACCACAGATACGCAGTATTTT CSAVLDTTDTQYF NA TRBJ2-3 TRBV20-1 many
TGTGCCAGCAGCTTAGAGCGTACAGGGGGATCACCCCTCCACTTT CASSLERTGGSPLHF TRBD1 TRBJ1-6 TRBV7-2 NA
TGTGCCAGCAGTCCAGGGGCATCTCACAATGAGCAGTTCTTC CASSPGASHNEQFF NA TRBJ2-1 TRBV12-3/TRBV12-4 NA
TGTGCCAGCTCACCACAGGGCTCACCCCTCCACTTT CASSPQGSPLHF NA TRBJ1-6 TRBV18 NA
TGTGCCAGCCGGAGCGTTGGTATGAACACTGAAGCTTTCTTT CASRSVGMNTEAFF NA TRBJ1-1 TRBV5-5 few
TGTGCCAGCAGTGAACTTGCTACGGACGCCAACCGTGCTAGGCAGTTCTTC CASSELATDANRARQFF NA TRBJ2-1 TRBV6-1 NA
TGTGCCAGCAGTGGGTTTAAGACTAGCGGGAGCTACGAGCAGTACTTC CASSGFKTSGSYEQYF TRBD2 TRBJ2-7 TRBV2 NA
TGTGCCAGCAGCTTCGGACTAGGGAGTTCCTCCTACGAGCAGTACTTC CASSFGLGSSSYEQYF TRBD2 TRBJ2-7 TRBV7-2 few
TGCGCCAGCAGCTTGGTTACCGGGGGCCTGAAGGTCAATGAGCAGTTCTTC CASSLVTGGLKVNEQFF NA TRBJ2-1 TRBV5-1 NA
TGTGCCAGCAGCTTAGAGGGGATGGGGACCCAGTACTTC CASSLEGMGTQYF NA TRBJ2-5 TRBV7-9 once
TGCAGTGCTAGGGGGCTTCCACCCCCCTACGAGCAGTACTTC CSARGLPPPYEQYF NA TRBJ2-7 TRBV20-1 many
TGTGCCACCAAGAAGGGCGCGGGAGAGACCCAGTACTTC CATKKGAGETQYF NA TRBJ2-5 TRBV24-1 few
TGTGCCAGCAGCTCGTTTATGGCCTTATGGGGGAAGTACAATGAGCAGTTCTTC CASSSFMALWGKYNEQFF NA TRBJ2-1 TRBV7-2 NA
TGTGCCAGCAGCGGACGGGACAGAGCAAACTATGGCTACACCTTC CASSGRDRANYGYTF TRBD1 TRBJ1-2 TRBV28 NA
TGTGCCAGCAGCTTAGGGAGACCGAGCTCCTACAATGAGCAGTACTTC CASSLGRPSSYNEQYF NA TRBJ2-7 TRBV7-8 NA
TGTGCCAGCAGTGACCCAGCGGGGCCTAGCATAGATACGCAGTATTTT CASSDPAGPSIDTQYF TRBD2 TRBJ2-3 TRBV2 NA
TGTGCCAGCACCTTACAGGGAGGGTATAATTCACCCCTCCACTTT CASTLQGGYNSPLHF NA TRBJ1-6 TRBV28 NA
TGCGCCAGCAGGGGACGGAACGTAACGAACACCGGGGAGCTGTTTTTT CASRGRNVTNTGELFF NA TRBJ2-2 TRBV5-1 NA
TGTGCCACCAGCAGAAGCGGGCGAGGGATGGGAATCAATGAGCAGTTCTTC CATSRSGRGMGINEQFF NA TRBJ2-1 TRBV15 NA
TGTGCCAGCAGCGCCCCTGGACAGGGAGCTCACGAGCAGTACTTC CASSAPGQGAHEQYF TRBD1 TRBJ2-7 TRBV5-5 NA
TGCAGTGCTAGTTCTCTCGGACGATTTCACACCCTCCACTTT CSASSLGRFHTLHF NA TRBJ1-6 TRBV20-1 few
TGCAGTGCTAGAGATGTGGCAGGGCTGGCTAACTATGGCTACACCTTC CSARDVAGLANYGYTF NA TRBJ1-2 TRBV20-1 NA
TGTGCCAGCAGCTTAGAGGGTGTCGGACGCGATCAGCCCCAGCATTTT CASSLEGVGRDQPQHF NA TRBJ1-5 TRBV7-9 NA
TGTGCCACGCCAGGGGGGGCGGAATCGGGCGGGGAGCTGTTTTTT CATPGGAESGGELFF NA TRBJ2-2 TRBV7-2 NA
TGTGCCAGCAGCTTCCCGACAGGGGTCTTTGGCTACACCTTC CASSFPTGVFGYTF TRBD1 TRBJ1-2 TRBV7-2 NA
TGTGCCAGCAGTGATAGGGGCGGCGGCTCATCCTACGAGCAGTACTTC CASSDRGGGSSYEQYF NA TRBJ2-7 TRBV2 few
TGTGCCAGCAGCCAGGCCCGTGGACGGGATGAGCAGTTCTTC CASSQARGRDEQFF NA TRBJ2-1 TRBV3-1 few
TGTGCCAGTGGCGGGGGGGGTCATGAGCAGTACTTC CASGGGGHEQYF TRBD2 TRBJ2-7 TRBV19 NA
TGTGCCAGCAGCTTAGGACTAGGGGTGGATACGCAGTATTTT CASSLGLGVDTQYF NA TRBJ2-3 TRBV7-7 NA
TGTGCCATCATCTTACCGGACTTAGCCAAAAACATTCAGTACTTC CAIILPDLAKNIQYF NA TRBJ2-4 TRBV10-3 NA
TGCAGTGCTAGGCCGGGACTAGCGGCAGTCAATGAGCAGTTCTTC CSARPGLAAVNEQFF TRBD2 TRBJ2-1 TRBV20-1 few
NA CDSSFYICSAGRVAVTDTQYF NA TRBJ2-3 TRBV3-1 NA
TGTGCCAGCAGTTTAGCGGGGGGCGGTGAAAAACTGTTTTTT CASSLAGGGEKLFF NA TRBJ1-4 TRBV12-3/TRBV12-4 few
TGCGCCAGCAGCTTGGCCCCGGGGAGGTATGGCTACACCTTC CASSLAPGRYGYTF NA TRBJ1-2 TRBV5-1 few
TGTGCCAGCAGCCCCCGGGAGAGCCTTAAAAACATTCAGTACTTC CASSPRESLKNIQYF NA TRBJ2-4 TRBV7-9 few
TGTGTCAGCAGTCCCGAGGGGGACCCGGGCTACGAGCAGTACTTC CVSSPEGDPGYEQYF NA TRBJ2-7 TRBV6-2/TRBV6-3 NA
TGTGCCAGCAGGAAGGACAGGGCAGATGAGCAGTACTTC CASRKDRADEQYF TRBD1 TRBJ2-5 TRBV12-3/TRBV12-4 NA